These 3 T cell receptor beta chains share one sample of origin, sequenced in a study of radiotherapy plus CTLA-4 blockade in lung cancer. Sequenced by immunoSEQ multiplex PCR; TCRdb stores in-frame clones only, minus some. The sample carries 60,000 to 70,000 clones, around 79% recorded once. The sample was peripheral blood, taken from a patient treated with radiotherapy plus ipilimumab. These receptors came from a human donor with non-small cell lung cancer who had a complete response to radiotherapy plus ipilimumab.

The rearrangement joins TRBV6-1 to TRBJ2-5; tentatively, D is TRBD1 (8 bases). The CDR3 loop spans 16 amino acids. The ends were cut back, 4 bases at V and 0 bases at J, with 15 bases in the middle. Germline V gene data show CDR1 as MNHNS and CDR2 as SASEGT. The CDR3 DNA reads as TGTGCCAGCAGTGGAGGACAGGGAGGGTACCAAGAGACCCAGTACTTC. This sequence encodes CASSGGQGGYQETQYF.

This sequence joins TRBV7-9 and TRBJ1-2; TRBD1 is a possible D gene (6 bases). Germline V gene data show CDR1 as SEHNR and CDR2 as FQNEAQ (reference sequence). Trimming left V 4 bases short and J 8 bases short, with 14 bases between. CDR3 length equals 13 residues. The CDR3 nucleotides read TGTGCCAGCAGCTCTCTCCGGGGGGCCGGCTACACCTTC. The encoded protein is CASSSLRGAGYTF.

The genes are TRBV7-9 and TRBJ2-7; 9 positions match TRBD1. The CDR3 sequence is 15 residues long. V trimming: 4 bases; J trimming: 3 bases; junction bases outside the gene matches: 7. Germline V CDR1 and CDR2: SEHNR, FQNEAQ (reference sequence). The CDR3 loop is CASSSRDRVLYEQYF. The DNA of the CDR3 is TGTGCCAGCAGCTCCCGGGACAGGGTCCTCTACGAGCAGTACTTC.